This is a list of T cell receptor beta chains from one sample in a study of shared clonotypes between healthy human individuals. Sequenced by immunoSEQ multiplex PCR; TCRdb stores in-frame clones only, minus some. This table has approximately 2.5 million clones, 85% to 95% appearing once. Sequencing input: naive CD4+ T cells sorted from blood. These receptors were collected from a man between 18 and 35 years old in good health. Each CDR3 is given with its conserved first and last residue. A D gene is named only where the DNA matches it firmly. The size field is filled for only some rows; it gives once, few, many or a size class.

TRBV5-1	-	-	TRBJ1-2	CASSFGVIVTF	TGCGCCAGCAGCTTCGGGGTTATCGTCACCTTC
TRBV6-1	TRBD1	-	TRBJ1-1	CASTPMTGKKAFF	TGTGCCAGCACACCTATGACAGGGAAGAAAGCTTTCTTT
TRBV10-3	TRBD2	-	TRBJ2-7	CAISDSGVREQYF	TGTGCCATCAGTGATAGCGGGGTCCGCGAGCAGTACTTC
TRBV27	-	-	TRBJ1-6	CASSNSNYNSPLHF	TGTGCCAGCAGTAACAGCAACTATAATTCACCCCTCCACTTT
TRBV19	-	few	TRBJ1-2	CATGRALYGYTF	TGTGCCACCGGCCGGGCATTGTATGGCTACACCTTC
TRBV7-9	-	-	TRBJ2-1	CASSFQGGGYNEQFF	TGTGCCAGCAGCTTCCAGGGTGGGGGCTACAATGAGCAGTTCTTC
TRBV5-4	TRBD2	-	TRBJ2-7	CASTRGGTSGSYEQYF	TGTGCCAGCACCCGTGGAGGGACTAGCGGGAGTTACGAGCAGTACTTC
TRBV6-1	-	-	TRBJ2-7	CASLDPGLPYEQYF	TGTGCCAGCCTTGACCCGGGCCTTCCCTACGAGCAGTACTTC
TRBV6-4	TRBD1	-	TRBJ2-2	CASRGGSGTGELFF	TGTGCCAGCAGAGGGGGCAGTGGCACCGGGGAGCTGTTTTTT
TRBV7-2	TRBD2	-	TRBJ2-1	CASSLGNGGRGEQFF	TGTGCCAGCAGCTTAGGAAACGGCGGGAGGGGTGAGCAGTTCTTC
TRBV11-2	-	-	TRBJ2-1	CASSLVWSNEQFF	TGTGCCAGCAGCTTAGTTTGGAGCAATGAGCAGTTCTTC
TRBV2	TRBD1	-	TRBJ2-4	CASSADREGRNIQYF	TGTGCCAGCAGCGCAGACAGGGAAGGAAGAAACATTCAGTACTTC
TRBV5-1	-	few	TRBJ2-3	CASSLGGGTDTQYF	TGCGCCAGCAGCTTGGGCGGGGGCACAGATACGCAGTATTTT
TRBV27	TRBD1	-	TRBJ1-5	CASSLSIGQGGNQPQHF	TGTGCCAGCAGTTTATCCATCGGACAGGGAGGCAATCAGCCCCAGCATTTT
TRBV5-1	-	-	TRBJ2-1	CASSLVQRAIYNEQFF	TGCGCCAGCAGCTTGGTCCAGCGGGCCATCTACAATGAGCAGTTCTTC
TRBV6-1	TRBD1	-	TRBJ2-5	CASSGQGWETQYF	TGTGCCAGCAGTGGACAGGGCTGGGAGACCCAGTACTTC
TRBV28	TRBD1	-	TRBJ1-2	CASKYAGQGAGANYGYTF	TGTGCCAGCAAGTATGCCGGACAGGGGGCCGGGGCTAACTATGGCTACACCTTC
TRBV5-8	-	-	TRBJ1-2	CASSLDPGNYGYTF	TGTGCCAGCAGCTTGGATCCAGGAAACTATGGCTACACCTTC
TRBV30	-	-	TRBJ1-2	CAWSRRRGAGGYTF	TGTGCCTGGAGTAGGCGACGAGGAGCCGGGGGCTACACCTTC
TRBV5-1	-	once	TRBJ2-7	CASSLEGYYEQYF	TGCGCCAGCAGCTTGGAAGGGTACTACGAGCAGTACTTC
TRBV7-2	TRBD1	-	TRBJ2-1	CASSLAGTGGYNEQFF	TGTGCCAGCAGCTTAGCCGGGACAGGGGGGTACAATGAGCAGTTCTTC
TRBV19	TRBD1	-	TRBJ1-1	CASSIFSGQGRTEAFF	TGTGCCAGTAGTATATTCTCAGGACAGGGGAGGACTGAAGCTTTCTTT
TRBV5-1	-	once	TRBJ1-6	CASSLEGPGGNSPLHF	TGCGCCAGCAGCTTGGAGGGACCCGGCGGAAATTCACCCCTCCACTTT
TRBV5-6	TRBD2	once	TRBJ2-4	CASSPASGAKNIQYF	TGTGCCAGCAGCCCGGCTAGCGGAGCCAAAAACATTCAGTACTTC
TRBV10-3	-	-	TRBJ2-3	CAISGPGGDTQYF	TGTGCCATCAGTGGTCCTGGGGGAGATACGCAGTATTTT
TRBV28	-	-	TRBJ1-2	CASSSDRSANYGYTF	TGTGCCAGCAGTTCCGACAGATCCGCTAACTATGGCTACACCTTC
TRBV10-3	-	-	TRBJ2-7	CAISPDFLSSYEQYF	TGTGCCATCAGCCCCGACTTTCTAAGCTCCTACGAGCAGTACTTC
TRBV6-1	-	-	TRBJ1-4	CASRLGEGANEKLFF	TGTGCCAGCAGGCTCGGCGAGGGGGCTAATGAAAAACTGTTTTTT
TRBV7-2	TRBD2	-	TRBJ2-5	CASSRTSGQETQYF	TGTGCCAGCAGCCGGACTAGCGGTCAAGAGACCCAGTACTTC
TRBV30	-	few	TRBJ1-1	CAWSRSVTEAFF	TGTGCCTGGAGTCGGAGTGTTACTGAAGCTTTCTTT
TRBV5-4	-	few	TRBJ1-1	CASSLVTDGNTEAFF	TGTGCCAGCAGCTTGGTGACAGACGGGAACACTGAAGCTTTCTTT
TRBV5-1	-	-	TRBJ2-3	CASSSPRGRQTTDTQYF	TGCGCCAGCAGCTCCCCCAGGGGTCGGCAGACCACAGATACGCAGTATTTT
TRBV5-1	-	-	TRBJ2-3	CASSIGTDTQYF	TGCGCCAGCAGTATAGGGACAGATACGCAGTATTTT
TRBV6-4	TRBD1	once	TRBJ2-3	CASSPDRGTDTQYF	TGTGCCAGCAGTCCCGACAGGGGGACAGATACGCAGTATTTT
TRBV7-9	TRBD1	-	TRBJ2-2	CASSADRGWDTGELFF	TGTGCCAGCAGCGCGGACAGGGGATGGGACACCGGGGAGCTGTTTTTT
TRBV27	-	-	TRBJ2-2	CASKDSDTMNTGELFF	TGTGCCAGCAAAGACAGCGATACAATGAACACCGGGGAGCTGTTTTTT
TRBV4-1	-	-	TRBJ1-2	CASSPDQGGYGYTF	TGCGCCAGCAGCCCTGACCAGGGAGGGTATGGCTACACCTTC
TRBV7-6	-	-	TRBJ2-2	CASQGDNTGELFF	TGTGCCAGCCAAGGGGACAACACCGGGGAGCTGTTTTTT
TRBV7-2	-	-	TRBJ2-3	CASSFTRLDTQYF	TGTGCCAGCAGCTTTACCCGCCTAGATACGCAGTATTTT
TRBV27	-	-	TRBJ2-7	CASSSLLARLSRYEQYF	TGTGCCAGCAGTTCTTTGCTAGCTCGCCTTTCAAGGTACGAGCAGTACTTC
TRBV7-2	-	-	TRBJ2-5	CASSLDGRAETQYF	TGTGCCAGCAGCTTAGACGGCAGGGCAGAGACCCAGTACTTC
TRBV7-2	TRBD2	-	TRBJ2-7	CASSPAGLASHEQYF	TGTGCCAGCAGCCCTGCGGGACTAGCCTCCCACGAGCAGTACTTC
TRBV5-1	-	-	TRBJ1-4	CASSLNGNNEKLFF	TGCGCCAGCAGCTTAAACGGAAATAATGAAAAACTGTTTTTT
TRBV5-1	-	-	TRBJ1-3	CASSPFGEGGNTIYF	TGCGCCAGCAGCCCCTTCGGCGAGGGGGGAAACACCATATATTTT
TRBV6-4	-	-	TRBJ2-3	CASTSTDTQYF	TGTGCCAGCACTAGCACAGATACGCAGTATTTT
TRBV5-1	TRBD2	-	TRBJ2-1	CASRTSGSSYNEQFF	TGCGCCAGCAGAACTAGCGGGAGCTCCTACAATGAGCAGTTCTTC
TRBV30	-	few	TRBJ1-5	CAWSGRGNDQPQHF	TGTGCCTGGAGTGGGAGGGGGAACGATCAGCCCCAGCATTTT
TRBV27	-	-	TRBJ2-6	CASSLRGDSGANVLTF	TGTGCCAGCAGTTTGAGGGGGGACTCTGGGGCCAACGTCCTGACTTTC
TRBV20-1	-	-	TRBJ1-2	CSGPGFFTF	TGCAGTGGCCCGGGATTTTTCACCTTC
TRBV19	TRBD2	-	TRBJ2-7	CASSPNSGGDYEQYF	TGTGCCAGTAGCCCTAATTCCGGGGGGGACTACGAGCAGTACTTC
TRBV6-4	-	-	TRBJ2-1	CASSDQGNNEQFF	TGTGCCAGCAGTGACCAGGGGAACAATGAGCAGTTCTTC
TRBV5-1	-	-	TRBJ2-2	CASSLELGYTGELFF	TGCGCCAGCAGCTTGGAATTGGGGTACACCGGGGAGCTGTTTTTT
TRBV5-1	TRBD1	-	TRBJ2-3	CASSLAETGADTQYF	TGCGCCAGCAGCTTGGCCGAGACAGGGGCAGATACGCAGTATTTT
TRBV21-1	-	-	TRBJ1-2	CASSKEGAGEKNTF	TGTGCCAGCAGCAAAGAAGGGGCAGGGGAAAAGAACACCTTC
TRBV7-9	TRBD1	-	TRBJ2-1	CASSLDRTYNEQFF	TGTGCCAGCAGCTTGGACAGGACCTACAATGAGCAGTTCTTC
TRBV5-4	-	-	TRBJ1-6	CASSSPRDGSPLHF	TGTGCCAGCAGCTCACCGAGGGACGGGTCACCCCTCCACTTT
TRBV30	-	-	TRBJ1-2	CAWSTGQFRDGYTF	TGTGCCTGGAGTACTGGACAATTTCGGGATGGCTACACCTTC